This TCR beta chain was profiled in a study of pediatric ulcerative colitis. Study at large: Disease was pancolitis in 7 or 8 and left-sided in two, histology-confirmed.

In its sample, this clone ranks as medium-sized. Its antigen is undetermined. Study outcomes and limitations: All ulcerative colitis patients, but no controls, carried two rectal clonotypes.

Rectal tissue came from one to two pinch biopsies taken at colonoscopy. Before the diagnostic colonoscopy, ulcerative colitis patients were free of immunosuppressive medication. The V gene's germline CDR1 is MNHNS and CDR2 SASEGT. The CDR3 sequence is 12 residues long. V lost 1 base and J 10 bases, leaving 5 bases between the germline ends. Clones were sequenced by immunoSEQ multiplex PCR, and TCRdb holds only the in-frame ones, with some missing. The repertoire holds 17,000 or so clones, with less than 80% as singletons. The chain couples TRBV6-1 to TRBJ1-6; no firm D call. The specimen was gut tissue. The source of this sequence is a girl aged 5-17 years with moderate ulcerative colitis. As DNA, the CDR3 is TGTGCCAGCAGTGAAGGGGAATCACCCCTCCACTTT. Its protein is CASSEGESPLHF.